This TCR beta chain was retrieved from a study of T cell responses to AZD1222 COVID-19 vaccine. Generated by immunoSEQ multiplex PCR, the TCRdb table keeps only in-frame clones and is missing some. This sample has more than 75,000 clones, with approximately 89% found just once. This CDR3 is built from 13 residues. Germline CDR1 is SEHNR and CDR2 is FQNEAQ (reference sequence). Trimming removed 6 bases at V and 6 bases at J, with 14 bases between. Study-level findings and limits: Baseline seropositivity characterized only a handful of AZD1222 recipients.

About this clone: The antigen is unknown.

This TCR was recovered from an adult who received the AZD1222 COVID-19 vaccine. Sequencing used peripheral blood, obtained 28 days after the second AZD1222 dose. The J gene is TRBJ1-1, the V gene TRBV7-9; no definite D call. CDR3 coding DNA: TGTGCCAGCAGTTCCGTTGGGTTGGCTGAAGCTTTCTTT. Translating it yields CASSSVGLAEAFF.